A selection of T cell receptor beta chains follows, all from one sample in a study of blood T cell repertoires in COVID-19. The repertoire was sequenced with immunoSEQ multiplex PCR; TCRdb's copy has only in-frame clones and lacks some. The repertoire includes around 140,000 clones, 77% of them detected once, and roughly 8.6% sits in the top ten. What was sequenced was peripheral blood. Receptor source: a woman aged 45-65 years with active or convalescent COVID-19. Both conserved end residues are part of each CDR3. Fields, in order: V gene, D gene, J gene, clone size, CDR3 DNA, CDR3 protein. A D gene is named only where the DNA matches it firmly. The size entry is marked missing in some rows and otherwise reads once, few, many or a size class.

TRBV6-5	TRBD1	TRBJ2-7	.	TGTGCCAGCAGCCCGGGACAGGGTATCTACGAGCAGTACTTC	CASSPGQGIYEQYF
TRBV27	.	TRBJ2-3	.	TGTGCCAGCAGTTTACCGGGATCACTAGGCGGTACGCAGTATTTT	CASSLPGSLGGTQYF
TRBV10-2	.	TRBJ2-7	many	TGCGCCAGTAGCCTCCGAAGTGCCGAGCAGTACTTC	CASSLRSAEQYF
TRBV12-3/TRBV12-4	TRBD1	TRBJ1-1	.	TGTGCCAGCAGCAAGACAGGGTGGACTGAAGCTTTCTTT	CASSKTGWTEAFF
TRBV7-2	TRBD2	TRBJ2-3	.	TGTGCCAGCAGCCCGCGACTAGCGGGAGGGCCAGATACGCAGTATTTT	CASSPRLAGGPDTQYF
TRBV5-1	TRBD1	TRBJ1-2	.	TGCGCCAGCAGACACGACAGGGATGGCTACACCTTC	CASRHDRDGYTF
TRBV5-1	.	TRBJ2-5	.	TGCGCCAGCAGCTTGGCCTTCAGCCAAGAGACCCAGTACTTC	CASSLAFSQETQYF
TRBV19	TRBD2	TRBJ2-1	.	TGTGCCAGTACTTCCTTCGGGGCGGGGGGGAATGAGCAGTTCTTC	CASTSFGAGGNEQFF
TRBV4-3	.	TRBJ1-2	.	TGCGCCAGCAGCCAAGATAGGTGGGCGACGGACATCGTTAACTATGGCTACACCTTC	CASSQDRWATDIVNYGYTF
TRBV6-1	.	TRBJ1-3	.	TGTGCCAGCAGTGGCAGGGGATTAAGCTCTGGAAACACCATATATTTT	CASSGRGLSSGNTIYF
TRBV27	TRBD2	TRBJ2-7	.	TGTGCCAGCAGTTTATCCAGCGGGAGAGTCCCCTACGAGCAGTACTTC	CASSLSSGRVPYEQYF
TRBV27	.	TRBJ1-4	.	TGTGCCAGCAGTGTAACCAGGGGTTGGGGATCGAATGAAAAACTGTTTTTT	CASSVTRGWGSNEKLFF
TRBV7-6	TRBD1	TRBJ2-2	.	TGTGCCAGCAGCCTCAATAGGGGGCAGGTCGGGGAGCTGTTTTTT	CASSLNRGQVGELFF
TRBV28	TRBD1	TRBJ2-1	.	TGTGCCAGCAGGAAACAGGGGGGAAAGAATGAGCAGTTCTTC	CASRKQGGKNEQFF
TRBV27	.	TRBJ1-6	few	TGTGCCAGCAGTTTGAGGGTGTTACTTTCACCCCTCCACTTT	CASSLRVLLSPLHF
TRBV19	.	TRBJ2-7	.	TGTGCCAGTAGTATTCGTGTGGGCAGGGTTGACGAGCAGTACTTC	CASSIRVGRVDEQYF
TRBV5-1	TRBD1	TRBJ2-1	.	TGCGCCAGCAGCCTGCGACAGGGGTCCTACAATGAGCAGTTCTTC	CASSLRQGSYNEQFF
TRBV19	TRBD2	TRBJ2-7	.	TGTGCCAGTAGGTTTCCAGCGGGGGCGGTCGAGCAGTACTTC	CASRFPAGAVEQYF
TRBV18	.	TRBJ2-3	.	TGTGCCAGCTCCCTGAGTAGGGGCGAGACAGATACGCAGTATTTT	CASSLSRGETDTQYF
TRBV3-1/TRBV3-2	.	TRBJ1-2	.	TGTGCCAGCAGCCAACGTGAGAGGGGCTACACCTTC	CASSQRERGYTF
TRBV19	.	TRBJ2-7	.	TGTGCCAGTAGTTCGAGAGGGGGCGAGCAGTACTTC	CASSSRGGEQYF
TRBV2	.	TRBJ2-7	.	TGTGCCAGCAGTGAACAGGCCTCCTACGAGCAGTACTTC	CASSEQASYEQYF
TRBV18	TRBD1	TRBJ2-3	once	TGTGCCAGCTCACTGGGACAGGGCACAGATACGCAGTATTTT	CASSLGQGTDTQYF
TRBV5-1	TRBD2	TRBJ2-3	.	TGCGCCAGCAGCTTAGCGGGGGGCGGGACAGATACGCAGTATTTT	CASSLAGGGTDTQYF
TRBV7-9	TRBD1	TRBJ1-4	few	TGTGCCAGCAGCCAAGACAGGGGGGCTGAAAAACTGTTTTTT	CASSQDRGAEKLFF
TRBV7-9	.	TRBJ1-1	.	TGTGCCAGCAGCTTGGGGGCGTCGAACACTGAAGCTTTCTTT	CASSLGASNTEAFF
TRBV5-4	TRBD2	TRBJ2-3	.	TGTGCCAGCAGCTTGGATCCGGGGGGAAGCACAGATACGCAGTATTTT	CASSLDPGGSTDTQYF
TRBV10-1	TRBD1	TRBJ2-2	once	TGCGCCAGCAGTGGCGGGACAGGGAAGACCGGGGAGCTGTTTTTT	CASSGGTGKTGELFF
TRBV7-2	TRBD2	TRBJ2-3	.	TGTGCCAGCAGCCCTGAGCGGGGGGGCTTCCCAGATACGCAGTATTTT	CASSPERGGFPDTQYF
TRBV7-9	.	TRBJ2-7	.	TGTGCCAGCAGCCCCGGTGGACAGACCTACGAGCAGTACTTC	CASSPGGQTYEQYF
TRBV3-1/TRBV3-2	TRBD2	TRBJ2-1	.	TGTGCCAGCAGCCAAGGCCCTGGACTAGCGGGCAATGAGCAGTTCTTC	CASSQGPGLAGNEQFF
TRBV28	.	TRBJ1-1	.	TGTGCCAGCACAACCGGAGGCCCTGAAGCTTTCTTT	CASTTGGPEAFF
TRBV7-9	.	TRBJ2-5	few	TGTGCCAGCAGGGGTGAGGGAGAGACCCAGTACTTC	CASRGEGETQYF
TRBV5-1	TRBD1	TRBJ1-1	.	TGCGCCAGCAGCTCTACCTCGGGACAGGGAGGAACTGAAGCTTTCTTT	CASSSTSGQGGTEAFF
TRBV29-1	TRBD2	TRBJ2-3	.	TGCAGCGTTGCCGGAAGCGGGAGTAGCACAGATACGCAGTATTTT	CSVAGSGSSTDTQYF
TRBV7-2	.	TRBJ1-3	.	TGTGCCAGCACCTGGGAGGAGAGTGGCGTAGACACCATATATTTT	CASTWEESGVDTIYF
TRBV4-1	TRBD1	TRBJ2-7	.	TGCGCCAGCAGCCAAGATAGTCCAGGGGGCGATTACGAGCAGTACTTC	CASSQDSPGGDYEQYF
TRBV18	.	TRBJ2-3	.	TGTGCCAGCTCACCACGGGGGGACAGCACAGATACGCAGTATTTT	CASSPRGDSTDTQYF
TRBV4-2	.	TRBJ1-4	.	TGTGCCAGCAGCCAACTGGAGACTAATGAAAAACTGTTTTTT	CASSQLETNEKLFF
TRBV6-2/TRBV6-3	TRBD1	TRBJ2-5	.	TGTGCCAGCAGTTACTCCACCGGGACAGGGGGCCGAGAGACCCAGTACTTC	CASSYSTGTGGRETQYF
TRBV3-1/TRBV3-2	.	TRBJ1-1	.	TGTGCCAGCAGCCAGCCGGGGGGAGGCACTGAAGCTTTCTTT	CASSQPGGGTEAFF
TRBV15	.	TRBJ1-3	.	TGTGCCACCAAGGGAGCTGGAAACACCATATATTTT	CATKGAGNTIYF
TRBV5-6	.	TRBJ1-6	.	TGTGCCAGCAGCTCGTACAGGGTCCTTAATTCACCCCTCCACTTT	CASSSYRVLNSPLHF
TRBV30	TRBD1	TRBJ1-3	.	TGTGCCTGGAGTCCGGGACAGGGAAACACCATATATTTT	CAWSPGQGNTIYF
TRBV7-3	.	TRBJ2-3	.	TGTGCCAGCAGCCCCCACGCGACAGATACGCAGTATTTT	CASSPHATDTQYF
TRBV9	.	TRBJ1-4	.	TGTGCCAGCAGCGTGGGTGCGGGAGGTTCTAATGAAAAACTGTTTTTT	CASSVGAGGSNEKLFF
TRBV19	.	TRBJ1-1	.	TGTGCCAGTAGTATATATCCCGCCGCGGGGGCCGGCACTGAAGCTTTCTTT	CASSIYPAAGAGTEAFF
TRBV28	.	TRBJ2-1	.	TGTGCCAGCAGTCCGCGAGGCCCCAGGGGTCGGCAGTTCTTC	CASSPRGPRGRQFF
TRBV2	.	TRBJ2-6	few	TGTGCCAGCAGTGGTAGGGGCTCTGGGGCCAACGTCCTGACTTTC	CASSGRGSGANVLTF
TRBV27	.	TRBJ2-1	once	TGTGCCAGCAGATTGAGGGCCTTGGGCGTTACTCTCAATGAGCAGTTCTTC	CASRLRALGVTLNEQFF
TRBV5-6	TRBD2	TRBJ2-7	.	TGTGCCAGCAGCTTGTTGGTGACTAGCGGGGGCTACGAGCAGTACTTC	CASSLLVTSGGYEQYF
TRBV19	.	TRBJ1-1	.	TGTGCCAGTAGTATTAGGGGCCCCGGGGCGGGGACTGAAGCTTTCTTT	CASSIRGPGAGTEAFF
TRBV5-1	.	TRBJ2-2	.	TGCGCCAGCAGCTTGCTGGAGAGAGGAGGCACCGGGGAGCTGTTTTTT	CASSLLERGGTGELFF
TRBV6-5	.	TRBJ1-2	.	TGTGCCAGCAAATCGACAGTCACCACATACTATGGCTACACCTTC	CASKSTVTTYYGYTF
TRBV5-1	.	TRBJ2-7	.	TGCGCCAGCAGGCGGGCCGAGGGAATCTACGAGCAGTACTTC	CASRRAEGIYEQYF
TRBV30	TRBD1	TRBJ1-1	.	TGTGCCTGGAGTGTAGGCCCGGGACAGCCGGCTTTCTTT	CAWSVGPGQPAFF
TRBV6-5	.	TRBJ1-6	.	TGTGCCAGCATTGGGCCCCCTAATTCACCCCTCCACTTT	CASIGPPNSPLHF